This is a list of T cell receptor beta chains from one sample in a study of monozygotic twins with cystic fibrosis. TCRdb's table, derived via immunoSEQ multiplex PCR, lists solely in-frame clones and lacks some. In the table there are approximately 14,000 clones, 85% of which are singletons. Source material: blood. The receptor source for this set is a boy between 10 and 17 years old with cystic fibrosis. CDR3s include the opening cysteine and the closing phenylalanine or tryptophan. D genes are given only for firm matches. Rows may omit the clone size; those that give it use once, few, many or a size class.

NA,TRBV2,NA,TRBJ1-2,CARTSFNYGYTF,TGTGCCAGGACATCTTTTAACTATGGCTACACCTTC
NA,TRBV4-1,NA,TRBJ1-1,CASRQSNTEAFF,TGCGCCAGCCGGCAGTCTAACACTGAAGCTTTCTTT
NA,TRBV9,NA,TRBJ2-3,CASSVEPGNTDTQYF,TGTGCCAGCAGCGTAGAGCCGGGGAACACAGATACGCAGTATTTT
NA,TRBV29-1,NA,TRBJ1-4,CSVAPGWGMSEKLFF,TGCAGCGTTGCCCCGGGTTGGGGGATGAGTGAAAAACTGTTTTTT
NA,TRBV27,NA,TRBJ1-1,CASSLDGFNTEAFF,TGTGCCAGCAGTTTAGACGGTTTTAACACTGAAGCTTTCTTT
NA,TRBV6-6,NA,TRBJ1-1,CASSYSTLGNTEAFF,TGTGCCAGCAGTTACTCGACATTGGGGAACACTGAAGCTTTCTTT
NA,TRBV29-1,NA,TRBJ1-2,CSVGGPELYGYTF,TGCAGCGTTGGTGGGCCAGAGCTCTATGGCTACACCTTC
few,TRBV29-1,NA,TRBJ1-1,CSGWGPVNTEAFF,TGCAGCGGATGGGGCCCAGTGAACACTGAAGCTTTCTTT
few,TRBV30,TRBD1,TRBJ1-2,CAWGQANGYTF,TGTGCCTGGGGACAGGCCAATGGCTACACCTTC
NA,TRBV15,NA,TRBJ2-1,CATSGFRGSSYNEQFF,TGTGCCACCAGCGGATTCAGGGGAAGCTCCTACAATGAGCAGTTCTTC
NA,TRBV21-1,NA,TRBJ2-7,CASSLPGRLPNWQYF,TGTGCCAGCAGCCTCCCCGGGCGGTTGCCAAATTGGCAGTACTTC
NA,TRBV5-1,NA,TRBJ1-5,CASSPGRARDSNQPQHF,TGCGCCAGCAGCCCGGGGAGGGCCCGAGATAGCAATCAGCCCCAGCATTTT
few,TRBV6-4,TRBD2,TRBJ2-1,CASSDSAGGPHEQFF,TGTGCCAGCAGTGACTCGGCGGGGGGGCCCCATGAGCAGTTCTTC
once,TRBV27,TRBD2,TRBJ2-3,CASRSGVSTDTQYF,TGTGCCAGCCGGAGCGGGGTTAGCACAGATACGCAGTATTTT
once,TRBV9,NA,TRBJ1-1,CASSVGPVANTEAFF,TGTGCCAGCAGCGTAGGACCAGTAGCGAACACTGAAGCTTTCTTT
NA,TRBV5-6,TRBD1,TRBJ1-2,CASSQNHRGEDAGYTF,TGTGCCAGCAGCCAAAACCACAGGGGAGAGGACGCGGGCTACACCTTC
NA,TRBV5-5,NA,TRBJ1-3,CASSREMGPRGNTIYF,TGTGCCAGCAGCCGGGAAATGGGGCCCCGAGGAAACACCATATATTTT
NA,TRBV15,TRBD1,TRBJ1-5,CATSRGTGYSNQPQHF,TGTGCCACCAGCAGAGGGACAGGATATAGCAATCAGCCCCAGCATTTT
NA,TRBV28,NA,TRBJ1-5,CASSYRRGNQPQHF,TGTGCCAGCAGTTACAGGCGTGGCAATCAGCCCCAGCATTTT
once,TRBV28,TRBD1,TRBJ1-5,CASTYGRGLNQPQHF,TGTGCCAGCACGTATGGGAGGGGGCTCAATCAGCCCCAGCATTTT
NA,TRBV10-2,NA,TRBJ1-2,CASSAAGTGNYGYTF,TGCGCCAGCAGTGCGGCAGGGACGGGAAACTATGGCTACACCTTC
NA,TRBV7-9,NA,TRBJ2-1,CASSFTESSYNEQFF,TGTGCCAGCAGCTTCACCGAAAGCTCCTACAATGAGCAGTTCTTC
NA,TRBV5-1,TRBD1,TRBJ2-1,CASSPGTDLDNEQFF,TGCGCCAGCAGCCCAGGGACAGATCTCGACAATGAGCAGTTCTTC
NA,TRBV30,NA,TRBJ1-5,CAWTAYSNQPQHF,TGTGCCTGGACAGCTTATAGCAATCAGCCCCAGCATTTT
NA,TRBV15,TRBD1,TRBJ1-1,CATSKLRTGPNTEAFF,TGTGCCACCAGCAAACTTAGGACAGGGCCCAACACTGAAGCTTTCTTT
NA,TRBV29-1,NA,TRBJ2-7,CSVAGTHEQYF,TGCAGCGTGGCAGGGACCCACGAGCAGTACTTC
NA,TRBV5-1,NA,TRBJ1-1,CASSLAPGDTEAFF,TGCGCCAGCAGCTTGGCCCCAGGGGACACTGAAGCTTTCTTT
NA,TRBV5-1,TRBD2,TRBJ2-1,CASSRLAGTYNEQFF,TGCGCCAGCAGCCGACTAGCGGGAACCTACAATGAGCAGTTCTTC
NA,TRBV10-3,TRBD2,TRBJ2-3,CAISDASGITDTQYF,TGTGCCATCAGTGACGCTAGCGGAATCACAGATACGCAGTATTTT
NA,TRBV4-2,NA,TRBJ2-7,CASSQAGAGESYEQYF,TGTGCCAGCAGCCAAGCGGGGGCAGGGGAATCCTACGAGCAGTACTTC
NA,TRBV5-4,TRBD1,TRBJ2-2,CASRRGTGEVGELFF,TGTGCCAGCAGAAGGGGGACAGGGGAGGTCGGGGAGCTGTTTTTT
NA,TRBV6-5,TRBD1,TRBJ1-2,CASSLDRTFYGYTF,TGTGCCAGCAGCCTGGACAGGACCTTCTATGGCTACACCTTC
NA,TRBV6-5,NA,TRBJ2-5,CASSPSMNSAETQYF,TGTGCCAGCAGTCCTAGTATGAATAGCGCAGAGACCCAGTACTTC
NA,TRBV7-9,NA,TRBJ1-4,CASSLRATNEKLFF,TGTGCCAGCAGCTTACGTGCAACTAATGAAAAACTGTTTTTT
NA,TRBV15,NA,TRBJ2-7,CATSRDSSYEQYF,TGTGCCACCAGCAGAGATAGCTCCTACGAGCAGTACTTC
few,TRBV6-5,TRBD1,TRBJ2-1,CASSPGQDPEQFF,TGTGCCAGCAGTCCGGGACAGGACCCTGAGCAGTTCTTC
NA,TRBV18,TRBD1,TRBJ1-1,CASSPLRAGGEAFF,TGTGCCAGCTCACCACTTAGGGCAGGGGGCGAAGCTTTCTTT
NA,TRBV5-4,NA,TRBJ2-3,CASPTSKNEPVVTDTQYF,TGTGCCAGCCCAACGTCGAAGAACGAACCAGTCGTCACAGATACGCAGTATTTT
NA,TRBV28,TRBD1,TRBJ1-2,CASSSTGQGDSYGYTF,TGTGCCAGCAGCTCGACCGGACAGGGGGATTCCTATGGCTACACCTTC
NA,TRBV7-9,TRBD1,TRBJ1-1,CASSPRIQGVNTEAFF,TGTGCCAGCAGCCCGAGGATACAGGGGGTGAACACTGAAGCTTTCTTT
NA,TRBV29-1,NA,TRBJ2-5,CSVVFRGGGMETQYF,TGCAGCGTTGTGTTTCGGGGCGGAGGGATGGAGACCCAGTACTTC
NA,TRBV19,TRBD1,TRBJ1-6,CASSWMAGQALYNSPLHF,TGTGCCAGTAGTTGGATGGCGGGACAGGCCCTCTATAATTCACCCCTCCACTTT
NA,TRBV28,NA,TRBJ2-3,CASSGVDGSTDTQYF,TGTGCCAGCAGTGGGGTCGACGGAAGCACAGATACGCAGTATTTT
NA,TRBV7-8,NA,TRBJ2-7,CASSPIGVYEQYF,TGTGCCAGCAGCCCCATTGGGGTCTACGAGCAGTACTTC
NA,TRBV5-1,NA,TRBJ1-3,CASSLRGTGNTIYF,TGCGCCAGCAGCTTGCGCGGGACTGGAAACACCATATATTTT